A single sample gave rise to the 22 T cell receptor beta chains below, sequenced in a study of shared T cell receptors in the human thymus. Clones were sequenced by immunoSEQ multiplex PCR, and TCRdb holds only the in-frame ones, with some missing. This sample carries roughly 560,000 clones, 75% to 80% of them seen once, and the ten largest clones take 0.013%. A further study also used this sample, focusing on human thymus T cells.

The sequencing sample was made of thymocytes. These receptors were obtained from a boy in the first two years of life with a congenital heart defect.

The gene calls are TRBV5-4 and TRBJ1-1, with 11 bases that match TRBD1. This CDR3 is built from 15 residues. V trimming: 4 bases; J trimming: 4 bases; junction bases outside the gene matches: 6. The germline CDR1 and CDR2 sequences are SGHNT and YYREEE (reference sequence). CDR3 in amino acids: CASSPIGTGGTEAFF. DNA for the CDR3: TGTGCCAGCAGCCCGATCGGGACAGGGGGCACTGAAGCTTTCTTT.

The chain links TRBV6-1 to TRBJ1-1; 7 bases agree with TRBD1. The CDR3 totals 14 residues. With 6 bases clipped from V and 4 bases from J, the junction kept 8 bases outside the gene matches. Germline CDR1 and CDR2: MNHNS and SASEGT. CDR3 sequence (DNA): TGTGCCAGCAGAGCCTCGGACAGGATCACTGAAGCTTTCTTT. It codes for CASRASDRITEAFF.

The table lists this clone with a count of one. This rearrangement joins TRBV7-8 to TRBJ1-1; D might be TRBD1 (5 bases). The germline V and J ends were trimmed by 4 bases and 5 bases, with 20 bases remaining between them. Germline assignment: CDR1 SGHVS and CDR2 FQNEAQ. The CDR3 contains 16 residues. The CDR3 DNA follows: TGTGCCAGCAGCTCCTCTATAGCGGCAGGGAAGACTGAAGCTTTCTTT. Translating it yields CASSSSIAAGKTEAFF.

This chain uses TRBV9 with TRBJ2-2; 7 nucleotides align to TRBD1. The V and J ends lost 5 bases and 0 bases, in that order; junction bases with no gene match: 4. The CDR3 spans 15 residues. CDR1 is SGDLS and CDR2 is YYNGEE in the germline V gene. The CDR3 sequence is CASRRTGANTGELFF. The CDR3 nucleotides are TGTGCCAGCAGGCGGACAGGCGCGAACACCGGGGAGCTGTTTTTT.

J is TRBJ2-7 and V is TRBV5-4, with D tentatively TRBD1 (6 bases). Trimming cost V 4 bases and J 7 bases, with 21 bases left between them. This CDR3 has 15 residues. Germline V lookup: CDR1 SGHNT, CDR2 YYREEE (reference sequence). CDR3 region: CASSMAGQIHREQYF. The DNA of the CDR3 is TGTGCCAGCAGCATGGCAGGACAGATCCATCGGGAGCAGTACTTC.

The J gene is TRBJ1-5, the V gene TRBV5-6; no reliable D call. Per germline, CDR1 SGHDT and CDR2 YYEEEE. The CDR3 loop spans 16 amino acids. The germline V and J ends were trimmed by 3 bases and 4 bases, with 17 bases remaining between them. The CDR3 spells CASSSTSLVANQPQHF. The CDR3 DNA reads TGTGCCAGCAGCTCAACCTCGTTGGTGGCAAATCAGCCCCAGCATTTT.

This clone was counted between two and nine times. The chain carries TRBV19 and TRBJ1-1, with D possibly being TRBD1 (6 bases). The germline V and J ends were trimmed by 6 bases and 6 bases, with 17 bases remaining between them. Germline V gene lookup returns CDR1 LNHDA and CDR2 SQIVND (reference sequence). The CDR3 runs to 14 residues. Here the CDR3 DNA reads TGTGCCAGTAGCTTGAGGACAGAATCGCCTGAAGCTTTCTTT. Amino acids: CASSLRTESPEAFF.

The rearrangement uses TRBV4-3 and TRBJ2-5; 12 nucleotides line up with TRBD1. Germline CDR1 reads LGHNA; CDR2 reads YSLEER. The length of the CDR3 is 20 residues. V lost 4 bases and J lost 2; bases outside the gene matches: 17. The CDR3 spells CASSLLGAGTGGERQETQYF. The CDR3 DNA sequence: TGCGCCAGCAGCCTCCTAGGTGCCGGGACAGGGGGCGAAAGGCAAGAGACCCAGTACTTC.

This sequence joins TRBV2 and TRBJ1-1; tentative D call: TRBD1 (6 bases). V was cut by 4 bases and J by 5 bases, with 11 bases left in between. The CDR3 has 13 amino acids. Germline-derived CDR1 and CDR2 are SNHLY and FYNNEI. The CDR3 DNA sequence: TGTGCCAGCAGTGGGGGGGGCTGGACTGAAGCTTTCTTT. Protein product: CASSGGGWTEAFF. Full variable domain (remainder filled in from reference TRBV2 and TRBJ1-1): EPEVTQTPSHQVTQMGQEVILRCVPISNHLYFYWYRQILGQKVEFLVSFYNNEISEKSEIFDDQFSVERPDGSNFTLKIRSTKLEDSAMYFCASSGGGWTEAFFGQGTRLTVV.

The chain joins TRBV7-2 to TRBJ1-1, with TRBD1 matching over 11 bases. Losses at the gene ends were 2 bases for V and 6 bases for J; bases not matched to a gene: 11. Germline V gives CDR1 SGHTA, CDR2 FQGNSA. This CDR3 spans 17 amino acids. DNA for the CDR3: TGTGCCAGCAGCTTATCAGGGGTGAGGACAGGGGGCTCTGAAGCTTTCTTT. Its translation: CASSLSGVRTGGSEAFF.

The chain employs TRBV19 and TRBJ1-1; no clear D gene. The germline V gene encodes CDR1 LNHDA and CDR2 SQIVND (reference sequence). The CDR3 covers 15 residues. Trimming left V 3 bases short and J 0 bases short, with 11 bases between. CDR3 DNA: TGTGCCAGTAGTATTGAGTGGGCAGTGAACACTGAAGCTTTCTTT. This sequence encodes CASSIEWAVNTEAFF.

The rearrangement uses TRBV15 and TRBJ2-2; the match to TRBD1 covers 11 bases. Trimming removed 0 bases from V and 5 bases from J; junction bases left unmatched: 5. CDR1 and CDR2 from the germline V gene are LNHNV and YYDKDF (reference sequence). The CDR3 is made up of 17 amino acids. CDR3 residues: CATSRDHGDRGTGELFF. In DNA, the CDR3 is TGTGCCACCAGCAGAGATCATGGGGACAGGGGGACCGGGGAGCTGTTTTTT.

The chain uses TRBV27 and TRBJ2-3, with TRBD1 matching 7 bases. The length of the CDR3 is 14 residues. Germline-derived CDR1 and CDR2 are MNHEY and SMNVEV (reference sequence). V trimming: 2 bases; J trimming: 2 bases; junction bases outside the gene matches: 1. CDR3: CASSLDRDTDTQYF. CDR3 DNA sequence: TGTGCCAGCAGTTTAGACAGGGACACAGATACGCAGTATTTT.

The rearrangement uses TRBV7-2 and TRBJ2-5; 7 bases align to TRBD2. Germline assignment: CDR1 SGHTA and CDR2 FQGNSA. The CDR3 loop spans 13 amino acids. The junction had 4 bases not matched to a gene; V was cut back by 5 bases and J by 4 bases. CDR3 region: CASSHGLVETQYF. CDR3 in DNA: TGTGCCAGCAGCCATGGACTAGTAGAGACCCAGTACTTC.

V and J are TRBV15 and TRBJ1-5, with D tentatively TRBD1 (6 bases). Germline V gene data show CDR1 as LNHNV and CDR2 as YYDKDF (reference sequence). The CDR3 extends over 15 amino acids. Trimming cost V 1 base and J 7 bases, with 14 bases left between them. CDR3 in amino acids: CATSRVGGGRQPQHF. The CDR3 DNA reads TGTGCCACCAGCAGAGTTGGGGGCGGAAGGCAGCCCCAGCATTTT. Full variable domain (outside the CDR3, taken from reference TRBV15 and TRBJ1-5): DAMVIQNPRYQVTQFGKPVTLSCSQTLNHNVMYWYQQKSSQAPKLLFHYYDKDFNNEADTPDNFQSRRPNTSFCFLDIRSPGLGDTAMYLCATSRVGGGRQPQHFGDGTRLSIL.

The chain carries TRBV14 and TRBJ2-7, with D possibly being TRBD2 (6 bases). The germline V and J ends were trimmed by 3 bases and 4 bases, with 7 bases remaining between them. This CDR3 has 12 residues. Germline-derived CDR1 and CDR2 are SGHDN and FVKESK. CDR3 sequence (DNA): TGTGCCAGCAGCCAGACTAGTTACGAGCAGTACTTC. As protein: CASSQTSYEQYF. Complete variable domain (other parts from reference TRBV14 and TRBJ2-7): EAGVTQFPSHSVIEKGQTVTLRCDPISGHDNLYWYRRVMGKEIKFLLHFVKESKQDESGMPNNRFLAERTGGTYSTLKVQPAELEDSGVYFCASSQTSYEQYFGPGTRLTVT.

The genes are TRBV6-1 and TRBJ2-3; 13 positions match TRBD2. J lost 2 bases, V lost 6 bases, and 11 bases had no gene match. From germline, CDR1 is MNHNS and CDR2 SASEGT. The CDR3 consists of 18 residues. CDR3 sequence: CASSELAGGPFSTDTQYF. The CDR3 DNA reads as TGTGCCAGCAGCGAACTAGCGGGAGGGCCTTTTTCCACAGATACGCAGTATTTT.

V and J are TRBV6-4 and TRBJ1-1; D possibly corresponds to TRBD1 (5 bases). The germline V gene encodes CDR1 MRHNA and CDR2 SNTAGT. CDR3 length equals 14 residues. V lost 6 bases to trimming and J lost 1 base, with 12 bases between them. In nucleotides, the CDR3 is TGTGCCAGCAGCCAGGGAGGTCCGAACACTGAAGCTTTCTTT. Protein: CASSQGGPNTEAFF.

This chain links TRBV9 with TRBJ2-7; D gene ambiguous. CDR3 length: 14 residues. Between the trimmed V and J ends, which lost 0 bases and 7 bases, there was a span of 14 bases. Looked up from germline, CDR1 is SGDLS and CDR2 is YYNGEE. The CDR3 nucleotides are TGTGCCAGCAGCGTAGGAAACAGCACCCTGGAGCAGTACTTC. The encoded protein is CASSVGNSTLEQYF.

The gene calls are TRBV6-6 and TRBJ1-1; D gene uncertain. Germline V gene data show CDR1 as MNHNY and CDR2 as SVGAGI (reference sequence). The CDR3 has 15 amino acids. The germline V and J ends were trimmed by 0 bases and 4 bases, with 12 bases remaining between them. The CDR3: CASSYSKGGSTEAFF. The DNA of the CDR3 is TGTGCCAGCAGTTACTCGAAGGGCGGGAGCACTGAAGCTTTCTTT.

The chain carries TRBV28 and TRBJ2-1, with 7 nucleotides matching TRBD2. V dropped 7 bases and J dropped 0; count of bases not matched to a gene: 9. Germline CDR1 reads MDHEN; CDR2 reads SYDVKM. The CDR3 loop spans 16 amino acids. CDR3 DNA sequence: TGTGCCAGCACCCCTCTAGCGGACTTCTCCTACAATGAGCAGTTCTTC. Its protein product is CASTPLADFSYNEQFF.

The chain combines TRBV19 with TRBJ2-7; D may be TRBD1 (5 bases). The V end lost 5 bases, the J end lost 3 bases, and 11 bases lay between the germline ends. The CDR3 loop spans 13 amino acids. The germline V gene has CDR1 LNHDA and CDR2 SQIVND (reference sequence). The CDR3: CASSSGSRYEQYF. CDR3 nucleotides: TGTGCCAGTAGTTCAGGGTCCCGCTACGAGCAGTACTTC.